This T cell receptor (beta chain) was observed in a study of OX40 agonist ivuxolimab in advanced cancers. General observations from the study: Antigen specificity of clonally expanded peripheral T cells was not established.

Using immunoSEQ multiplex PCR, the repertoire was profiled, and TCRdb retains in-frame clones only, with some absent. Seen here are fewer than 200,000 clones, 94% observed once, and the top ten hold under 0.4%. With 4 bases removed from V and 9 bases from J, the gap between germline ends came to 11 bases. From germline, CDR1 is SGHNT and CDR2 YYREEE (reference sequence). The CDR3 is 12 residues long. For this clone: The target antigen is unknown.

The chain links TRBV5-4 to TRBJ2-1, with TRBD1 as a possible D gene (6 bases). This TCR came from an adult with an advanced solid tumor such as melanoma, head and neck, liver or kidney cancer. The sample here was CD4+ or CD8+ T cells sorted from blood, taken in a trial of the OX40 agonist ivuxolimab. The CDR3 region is CASSAKGGEQFF. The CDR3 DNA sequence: TGTGCCAGCAGCGCAAAAGGGGGTGAGCAGTTCTTC.